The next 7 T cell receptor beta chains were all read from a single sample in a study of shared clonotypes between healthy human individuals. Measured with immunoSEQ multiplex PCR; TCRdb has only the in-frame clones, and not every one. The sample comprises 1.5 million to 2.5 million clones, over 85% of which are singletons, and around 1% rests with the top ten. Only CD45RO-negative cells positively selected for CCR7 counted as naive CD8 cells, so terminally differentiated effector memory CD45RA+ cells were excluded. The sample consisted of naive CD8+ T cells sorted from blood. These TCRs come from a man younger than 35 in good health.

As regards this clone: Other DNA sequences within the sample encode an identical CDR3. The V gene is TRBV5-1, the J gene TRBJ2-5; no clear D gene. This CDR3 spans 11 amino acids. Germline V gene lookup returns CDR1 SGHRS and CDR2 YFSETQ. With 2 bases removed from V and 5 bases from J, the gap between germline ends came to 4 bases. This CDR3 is CASSFGETQYF. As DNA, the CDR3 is TGCGCCAGCAGCTTCGGTGAGACCCAGTACTTC.

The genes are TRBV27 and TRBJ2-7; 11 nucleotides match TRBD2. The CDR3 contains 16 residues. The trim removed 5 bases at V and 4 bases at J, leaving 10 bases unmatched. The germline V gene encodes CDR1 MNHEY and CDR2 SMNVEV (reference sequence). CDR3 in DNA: TGTGCCAGCAGTAGACTCGGGACTAGCGGCTTATACGAGCAGTACTTC. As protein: CASSRLGTSGLYEQYF.

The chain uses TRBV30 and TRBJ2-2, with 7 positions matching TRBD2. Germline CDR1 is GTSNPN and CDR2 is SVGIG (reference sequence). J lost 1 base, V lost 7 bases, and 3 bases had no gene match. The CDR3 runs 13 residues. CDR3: CASGRGNTGELFF. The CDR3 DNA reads TGTGCCTCTGGGAGGGGGAACACCGGGGAGCTGTTTTTT.

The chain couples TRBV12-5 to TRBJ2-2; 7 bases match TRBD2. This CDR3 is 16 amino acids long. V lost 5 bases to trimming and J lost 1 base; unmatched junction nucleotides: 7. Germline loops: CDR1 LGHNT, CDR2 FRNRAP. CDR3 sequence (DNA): TGTGCTAGTGGTCCATCACTAGCGCGGAACACCGGGGAGCTGTTTTTT. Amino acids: CASGPSLARNTGELFF.

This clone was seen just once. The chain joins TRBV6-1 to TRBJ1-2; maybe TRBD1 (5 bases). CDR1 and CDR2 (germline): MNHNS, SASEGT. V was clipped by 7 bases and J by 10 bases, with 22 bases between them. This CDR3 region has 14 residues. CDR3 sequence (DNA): TGTGCCAGCACCCCTGGGGTTGGGGGTGAGGACTACACCTTC. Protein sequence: CASTPGVGGEDYTF.

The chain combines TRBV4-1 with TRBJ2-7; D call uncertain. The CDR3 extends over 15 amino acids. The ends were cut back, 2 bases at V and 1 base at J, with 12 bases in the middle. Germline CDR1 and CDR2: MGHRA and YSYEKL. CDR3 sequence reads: CASSQSSTPSYEQYF. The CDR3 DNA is TGCGCCAGCAGCCAATCCTCTACTCCGTCCTACGAGCAGTACTTC.

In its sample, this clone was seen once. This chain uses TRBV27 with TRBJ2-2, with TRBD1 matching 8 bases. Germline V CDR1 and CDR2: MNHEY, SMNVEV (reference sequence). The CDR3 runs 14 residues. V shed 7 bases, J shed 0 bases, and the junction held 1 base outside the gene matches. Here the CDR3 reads CASMGQANTGELFF. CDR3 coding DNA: TGTGCCAGCATGGGACAGGCGAACACCGGGGAGCTGTTTTTT.